This TCR beta chain was sequenced during a study of neurological immune-mediated disorders. Many counts were recorded for this clonotype. TCRdb recomputed calls from the 5' RACE reads with MiXCR, one row per CDR3 protein. This sample has around 71,000 distinct CDR3 sequences, with roughly an eighth found just once. This CDR3 has 15 amino acids. V was clipped by 4 bases and J by 3 bases; unmatched bases: 6. Germline CDR1 and CDR2: LGHDT and YNNKEL (reference sequence). Specified time point: longitudinal time-point 1 (baseline). The gene calls are TRBV3-1 and TRBJ2-4, with TRBD1 identical over 7 bases. This receptor was identified in a female donor with HTLV-1-associated myelopathy (HAM/TSP). Sequences were obtained from PBMCs. The CDR3 DNA follows: TGTGCCAGCAGCCTACAGGGGTTCGGCAAAAACATTCAGTACTTC. Residues: CASSLQGFGKNIQYF.